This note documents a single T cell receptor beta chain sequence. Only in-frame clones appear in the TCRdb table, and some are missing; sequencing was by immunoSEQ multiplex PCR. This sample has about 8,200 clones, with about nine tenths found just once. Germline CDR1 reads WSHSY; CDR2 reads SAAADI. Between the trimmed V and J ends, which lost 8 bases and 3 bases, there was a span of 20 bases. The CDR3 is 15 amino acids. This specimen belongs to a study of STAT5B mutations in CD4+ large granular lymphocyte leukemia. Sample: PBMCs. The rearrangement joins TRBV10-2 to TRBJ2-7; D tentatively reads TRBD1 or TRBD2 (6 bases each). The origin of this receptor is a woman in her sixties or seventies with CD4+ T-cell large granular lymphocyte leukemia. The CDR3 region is CASSNPGGPDYEQYF. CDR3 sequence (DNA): TGCGCCAGCTCAAACCCCGGGGGCCCGGACTACGAGCAGTACTTC.